This T cell receptor (beta chain) was sequenced for a study of control samples from healthy donors and cancer patients. The assay was immunoSEQ multiplex PCR, and TCRdb's table has in-frame clones only and misses some. The sample has some 180,000 clones; the top ten hold about 2.2%. Germline V lookup: CDR1 ENHRY, CDR2 SYGVKD. Between the trimmed V and J ends, which lost 0 bases and 7 bases, there was a span of 12 bases. The CDR3 is 15 amino acids. The chain employs TRBV10-3 and TRBJ1-4; D might be TRBD1 (6 bases). The sequenced sample consisted of blood. The origin of this receptor is a woman in her 30s in good health. The CDR3 sequence: CAISESQGGPEKLFF. The CDR3 DNA reads TGTGCCATCAGTGAGTCACAGGGTGGTCCTGAAAAACTGTTTTTT.